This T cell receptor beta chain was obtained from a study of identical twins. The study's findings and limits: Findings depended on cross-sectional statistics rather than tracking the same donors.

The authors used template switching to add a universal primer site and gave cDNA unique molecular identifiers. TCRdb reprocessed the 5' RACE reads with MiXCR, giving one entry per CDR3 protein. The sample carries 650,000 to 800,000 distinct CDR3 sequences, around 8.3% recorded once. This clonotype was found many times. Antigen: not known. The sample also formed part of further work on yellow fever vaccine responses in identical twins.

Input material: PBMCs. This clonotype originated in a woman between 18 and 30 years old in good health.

The CDR3, as DNA: TGCGCCAGCAGCCAAACGGGACTAGCGGACACAGATACGCAGTATTTT. Translated, it gives CASSQTGLADTDTQYF. The rearrangement links TRBV4-3 to TRBJ2-3, with 11 bases lining up with TRBD2. The CDR3 extends over 16 amino acids. The germline gives CDR1 LGHNA, CDR2 YSLEER. V was pared by 2 bases and J by 2 bases, with 3 bases of the junction left unmatched.